One and the same sample provided the 32 T cell receptor beta chains below, sequenced in a study of shared clonotypes between healthy human individuals. The data were produced by immunoSEQ multiplex PCR, yet TCRdb's version contains in-frame clones alone and is incomplete. The table records about 2 million clones, over 85% of them present only once. Material: naive CD4+ T cells sorted from blood. Subset: CD45RA+ positively selected. Receptors were obtained from a man younger than 35 in good health.

The chain couples TRBV30 to TRBJ2-1; the D gene is possibly TRBD2 (7 bases). Between the trimmed V and J ends, which lost 5 bases and 0 bases, there was a span of 14 bases. This CDR3 contains 15 residues. Germline V gene data show CDR1 as GTSNPN and CDR2 as SVGIG (reference sequence). CDR3 region: CAWGRGAVSYNEQFF. The CDR3 bases are TGTGCCTGGGGACGGGGGGCGGTCTCCTACAATGAGCAGTTCTTC.

The chain couples TRBV29-1 to TRBJ2-3; D unclear. This CDR3 region has 11 residues. V was trimmed by 4 bases and J by 6 bases, leaving 8 bases between them. Germline V gives CDR1 SQVTM, CDR2 ANQGSEA. In nucleotides, the CDR3 is TGCAGCGTTGGGCACCTTGATACGCAGTATTTT. It codes for CSVGHLDTQYF.

In the case of this clone: Other nucleotide sequences in the sample specify the same CDR3. This chain connects TRBV2 to TRBJ2-5, with D hard to call. V was shortened by 2 bases and J by 5 bases, with 3 bases between the two germline ends. The CDR3 loop spans 11 amino acids. Germline CDR1 is SNHLY and CDR2 is FYNNEI. CDR3 nucleotide sequence: TGTGCCAGCAGTGAACTGGAGACCCAGTACTTC. Translating gives CASSELETQYF.

V usage is TRBV4-1 and J usage is TRBJ2-4; D gene ambiguous. Germline V gives CDR1 MGHRA, CDR2 YSYEKL. This CDR3 has 15 amino acids. V shed 0 bases and J shed 6 bases, with 12 bases lying between them. DNA for the CDR3: TGCGCCAGCAGCCAAGAAGAAGGATGGAGAAACATTCAGTACTTC. It translates to CASSQEEGWRNIQYF.

V gene TRBV6-5 combines with J gene TRBJ2-1; TRBD1 agrees at 10 bases. Germline trimming cut 9 bases from V and 7 bases from J; bases unmatched to any gene: 6. CDR3 length: 13 residues. CDR1 is MNHEY, CDR2 SVGAGI, per germline. CDR3 in DNA: TGTGCCAGTAGACAGGGGGCGCGGAATGAGCAGTTCTTC. It translates to CASRQGARNEQFF.

As for this clone: This sample includes further DNA sequences coding for the same CDR3. CDR3 nucleotides: TGCAGTGCTGCCCAGGGCTACGAGCAGTACTTC. This sequence encodes CSAAQGYEQYF. This chain joins TRBV20-1 and TRBJ2-7, with D tentatively TRBD1 (5 bases). With 5 bases removed from V and 3 bases from J, the gap between germline ends came to 8 bases. From germline, CDR1 is DFQATT and CDR2 SNEGSKA (reference sequence). CDR3 size: 11 residues.

The chain carries TRBV5-4 and TRBJ1-2, with D possibly TRBD1 on 5 matching bases. Germline assignment: CDR1 SGHNT and CDR2 YYREEE (reference sequence). This CDR3 is built from 15 residues. V lost 4 bases to trimming and J lost 7 bases, with 20 bases between them. The CDR3 sequence: CASSPTTGVGSGYTF. The CDR3, as DNA: TGTGCCAGCAGCCCCACGACGGGGGTGGGGAGTGGCTACACCTTC.

As regards this clone: Other DNA sequences in this sample translate to the same CDR3. The chain is built from TRBV2 and TRBJ2-5, with TRBD1 matching over 10 bases. The germline V gene has CDR1 SNHLY and CDR2 FYNNEI. This CDR3 contains 14 residues. Trimming removed 2 bases from V and 5 bases from J; junction bases left unmatched: 2. CDR3 region: CASSERTGGETQYF. CDR3 bases: TGTGCCAGCAGTGAAAGGACAGGGGGGGAGACCCAGTACTTC.

This chain connects TRBV10-3 to TRBJ2-1; 8 nucleotides align to TRBD2. Germline V gene sequence: CDR1 ENHRY, CDR2 SYGVKD. This CDR3 region has 17 residues. After removal of 0 bases from V and 3 bases from J, the junction contained 7 bases not matched to a gene. CDR3 region: CAISESPLAVNYNEQFF. The CDR3 DNA is TGTGCCATCAGTGAGTCCCCACTAGCGGTAAACTACAATGAGCAGTTCTTC.

The chain links TRBV9 to TRBJ2-2; D could derive from TRBD1 or TRBD2 (6 bases each). Trimming pared 0 bases from V and 7 bases from J, leaving 13 bases between. This CDR3 has 15 amino acids. CDR1 is SGDLS, CDR2 YYNGEE, per germline. The CDR3 sequence is CASSVAGGQSGELFF. DNA for the CDR3: TGTGCCAGCAGCGTAGCTGGGGGGCAGAGCGGGGAGCTGTTTTTT.

The chain has TRBV18 and TRBJ1-2; 8 nucleotides agree with TRBD1. Germline V gene sequence: CDR1 KGHSH, CDR2 LQKENI. J lost 4 bases, V lost 5 bases, and 9 bases had no gene match. This CDR3 contains 15 residues. CDR3 sequence reads: CASSTPGTGLYGYTF. CDR3 coding DNA: TGTGCCAGCTCAACTCCCGGGACAGGTCTCTATGGCTACACCTTC.

The chain uses TRBV9 and TRBJ2-2; TRBD1 is a possible D gene (6 bases). V was clipped by 4 bases and J by 2 bases, with 18 bases between them. Per germline, CDR1 SGDLS and CDR2 YYNGEE. The CDR3 length is 17 residues. This chain's CDR3 is CASSFRGGPKNTGELFF. The CDR3 DNA is TGTGCCAGCAGCTTCCGAGGGGGACCTAAAAACACCGGGGAGCTGTTTTTT.

The chain uses TRBV9 and TRBJ2-2, with a tentative D call TRBD2 (6 bases). The germline V and J ends were trimmed by 2 bases and 4 bases, with 24 bases remaining between them. Germline V gene data show CDR1 as SGDLS and CDR2 as YYNGEE. The CDR3 sequence is 19 residues long. The CDR3 loop reads CASSVPEGISGFGTGELFF. The CDR3 region has the DNA TGTGCCAGCAGCGTCCCGGAGGGAATTAGCGGCTTTGGCACCGGGGAGCTGTTTTTT.

The rearrangement joins TRBV29-1 to TRBJ2-7; a possible D gene is TRBD1 (6 bases). From germline, CDR1 is SQVTM and CDR2 ANQGSEA. V was clipped by 6 bases and J by 1 base, with 16 bases between them. The CDR3 spans 14 residues. The CDR3 reads CSVTGLDKSYEQYF. CDR3 DNA sequence: TGCAGCGTGACAGGTCTAGACAAGTCCTACGAGCAGTACTTC.

The chain employs TRBV4-1 and TRBJ1-2; D is perhaps TRBD1 (5 bases). The V gene's germline CDR1 is MGHRA and CDR2 YSYEKL. CDR3 length: 15 amino acids. Trimming cost V 3 bases and J 0 bases, with 11 bases left between them. Here the CDR3 reads CASSHGARANYGYTF. The CDR3 DNA is TGCGCCAGCAGCCATGGGGCCAGAGCTAACTATGGCTACACCTTC.

V usage is TRBV27 and J usage is TRBJ1-6; D perhaps matches TRBD1 (6 bases). Trimming pared 2 bases from V and 0 bases from J, leaving 14 bases between. Germline loops: CDR1 MNHEY, CDR2 SMNVEV (reference sequence). The CDR3 covers 18 residues. The CDR3 DNA sequence: TGTGCCAGCAGTTTAGGGGAGGGGGGCCACTCCTATAATTCACCCCTCCACTTT. Amino acids: CASSLGEGGHSYNSPLHF.

The chain is built from TRBV7-8 and TRBJ2-2, with D unresolved. Germline CDR1 reads SGHVS; CDR2 reads FQNEAQ. V shed 6 bases and J shed 3 bases, with 5 bases lying between them. CDR3 length: 12 residues. The CDR3 region is CASRPDTGELFF. The CDR3 DNA reads as TGTGCCAGCAGACCAGACACCGGGGAGCTGTTTTTT.

The chain employs TRBV5-1 and TRBJ2-5; 13 bases fit TRBD2. This CDR3 comprises 16 residues. Trimming removed 4 bases from V and 5 bases from J; junction bases left unmatched: 8. Germline V gene data show CDR1 as SGHRS and CDR2 as YFSETQ. The CDR3 reads CASSRRLAGGGETQYF. CDR3 in DNA: TGCGCCAGCAGCCGGAGACTAGCGGGAGGAGGGGAGACCCAGTACTTC.

This chain uses TRBV5-1 with TRBJ2-2, with D unclear. V dropped 0 bases and J dropped 5 bases, with 11 bases sitting between them. This CDR3 spans 15 amino acids. Per germline, CDR1 SGHRS and CDR2 YFSETQ. The CDR3 protein is CASSLALVGTGELFF. CDR3 in DNA: TGCGCCAGCAGCTTGGCCCTAGTAGGTACCGGGGAGCTGTTTTTT.

V usage is TRBV28 and J usage is TRBJ1-2; possibly TRBD1 for D (6 bases). CDR1 MDHEN and CDR2 SYDVKM come from the germline V gene. This CDR3 has 15 amino acids. V lost 10 bases, J lost 8 bases, and 26 bases lay in between. The CDR3 coding sequence is TGTGCCACCTATTACGCGGACACACCTAGGGGGGGCTACACCTTC. Its translation is CATYYADTPRGGYTF.

The gene calls are TRBV6-5 and TRBJ2-1; 7 nucleotides agree with TRBD1. The V gene's germline CDR1 is MNHEY and CDR2 SVGAGI. Trimming cost V 2 bases and J 7 bases; bases outside gene matches: 8. The CDR3 contains 15 residues. The CDR3 DNA sequence: TGTGCCAGCAGTTACCGGGCAGGGGGTAGGAATGAGCAGTTCTTC. It yields the protein CASSYRAGGRNEQFF.

The chain joins TRBV9 to TRBJ2-1; 9 nucleotides align to TRBD1. V lost 4 bases, J lost 8 bases, and 7 bases stayed unmatched. Germline CDR1 is SGDLS and CDR2 is YYNGEE. This CDR3 is built from 14 residues. Written as DNA, the CDR3 is TGTGCCAGCAGCTCGGGGACAGGGCGGTATGAGCAGTTCTTC. Its translation: CASSSGTGRYEQFF.

The chain employs TRBV5-1 and TRBJ2-4, with D maybe TRBD2 (5 bases). CDR1 SGHRS and CDR2 YFSETQ come from the germline V gene. V dropped 0 bases and J dropped 0 bases, with 10 bases sitting between them. CDR3 length: 16 residues. CDR3 amino acids: CASSLGSVLAKNIQYF. The CDR3 nucleotides are TGCGCCAGCAGCTTGGGTAGCGTACTAGCCAAAAACATTCAGTACTTC.

This sequence joins TRBV7-6 and TRBJ2-1; 10 bases fit TRBD1. The CDR3 is 15 residues long. The germline gives CDR1 SGHVS, CDR2 FNYEAQ. V shed 4 bases, J shed 3 bases, and the junction held 3 bases outside the gene matches. Here the CDR3 DNA reads TGTGCCAGCAGCTGGACAGGGGGAGGCTACAATGAGCAGTTCTTC. Its translation: CASSWTGGGYNEQFF. The entire variable domain, with the rest obtained from reference TRBV7-6 and TRBJ2-1, is as follows: GAGVSQSPRYKVTKRGQDVALRCDPISGHVSLYWYRQALGQGPEFLTYFNYEAQQDKSGLPNDRFSAERPEGSISTLTIQRTEQRDSAMYRCASSWTGGGYNEQFFGPGTRLTVL.

The gene calls are TRBV5-6 and TRBJ2-1; D uncertain. This CDR3 comprises 15 residues. Looked up from germline, CDR1 is SGHDT and CDR2 is YYEEEE. The V end was cut by 0 bases, the J end by 4 bases, with 11 bases between. DNA for the CDR3: TGTGCCAGCAGCTTGGAGGGCAGCCCATACAATGAGCAGTTCTTC. Translation: CASSLEGSPYNEQFF. The full variable domain, its missing parts supplied by reference TRBV5-6 and TRBJ2-1, is DAGVTQSPTHLIKTRGQQVTLRCSPKSGHDTVSWYQQALGQGPQFIFQYYEEEERQRGNFPDRFSGHQFPNYSSELNVNALLLGDSALYLCASSLEGSPYNEQFFGPGTRLTVL.

CDR3 DNA sequence: TGTGCCAGCAGTTTGTATCGGGCCTACGAGCAGTACTTC. Protein product: CASSLYRAYEQYF. The V call is TRBV6-5, the J call TRBJ2-7, with D uncertain. Trimming cost V 4 bases and J 2 bases, with 9 bases left between them. The germline V gene has CDR1 MNHEY and CDR2 SVGAGI. The CDR3 length is 13 residues.

The chain has TRBV12-2 and TRBJ2-1; no check of the table's D call, TRBD2, against the DNA was made. TRBV12-2 is classified as a pseudogene. The CDR3 is made up of 13 amino acids. The CDR3 is CASRLVRSNEQFF. The CDR3 region has the DNA TGTGCAAGTCGCTTAGTTCGGAGCAATGAGCAGTTCTTC.

This rearrangement joins TRBV19 to TRBJ2-5; TRBD1 matches 11 bases. V shed 8 bases, J shed 7 bases, and the junction held 15 bases outside the gene matches. Germline CDR1 LNHDA, CDR2 SQIVND (reference sequence). This CDR3 spans 16 amino acids. The CDR3 sequence is CASSDGQGAPSGTQYF. The CDR3 DNA is TGTGCCAGTTCCGATGGACAGGGGGCCCCGAGTGGGACCCAGTACTTC.

V gene TRBV28 combines with J gene TRBJ1-2, with D hard to call. V gave up 1 base and J gave up 0 bases, with 18 bases separating them. Germline V gene data show CDR1 as MDHEN and CDR2 as SYDVKM. This CDR3 spans 18 amino acids. The CDR3 DNA reads as TGTGCCAGCAGTTTATATCGCGGCGGATTTCGAGCTAACTATGGCTACACCTTC. Amino acid sequence: CASSLYRGGFRANYGYTF.

A single count supports this clone. The V gene is TRBV6-5, the J gene TRBJ2-1; 8 nucleotides line up with TRBD1. The CDR3 totals 15 residues. The junction had 8 bases not matched to a gene; V was cut back by 4 bases and J by 6 bases. From germline, CDR1 is MNHEY and CDR2 SVGAGI. The CDR3 nucleotides read TGTGCCAGCAGTTTTCACGGACAGGGCGGCAATGAGCAGTTCTTC. Amino acids: CASSFHGQGGNEQFF.

V is TRBV5-1 and J is TRBJ1-6; possibly TRBD1 for D (5 bases). Germline assignment: CDR1 SGHRS and CDR2 YFSETQ. Trimming took off 0 bases at V and 8 bases at J, with 18 bases between the two ends. This CDR3 has 17 amino acids. CDR3 in DNA: TGCGCCAGCAGCTTGGTACGGGACGCCTGGCAAGATTCACCCCTCCACTTT. Translating it yields CASSLVRDAWQDSPLHF.

V is TRBV4-1 and J is TRBJ2-2, with 9 bases lining up with TRBD1. V trimming: 6 bases; J trimming: 6 bases; junction bases outside the gene matches: 14. The germline V gene has CDR1 MGHRA and CDR2 YSYEKL. This CDR3 region has 17 residues. The CDR3 region is CASRNPPQGARPGELFF. The CDR3 DNA is TGCGCCAGCAGGAATCCCCCACAGGGGGCGCGTCCCGGGGAGCTGTTTTTT.